Shown below are 23 T cell receptor beta chains from a single sample sequenced in a study of Graves' ophthalmopathy and Graves' hyperthyroidism. Amplification from RNA transcripts yielded the TCR beta CDR3 regions. Amplification began with first-round RT-PCR using HTBI primers, then second-round multiplex PCR was performed. From the multiplex PCR reads, TCRdb called clonotypes with MiXCR, one entry per CDR3 protein. The sample yields 350,000 to 450,000 distinct CDR3 sequences, roughly 21% seen once. Sequencing was done on a sample of peripheral blood. Receptors originate from a woman aged 18-35 years with stable Graves' hyperthyroidism.

The J gene is TRBJ2-1, the V gene TRBV6-1; D is ambiguous. The length of the CDR3 is 15 residues. Germline-derived CDR1 and CDR2 are MNHNS and SASEGT. The V and J ends lost 6 bases and 0 bases respectively, with 12 bases between them. For the CDR3, the DNA is TGTGCCAGCAGCCTAAGACACAACTCCTACAATGAGCAGTTCTTC. Amino acids: CASSLRHNSYNEQFF.

This chain links TRBV6-1 with TRBJ2-7; D ambiguous. Trimming stripped 2 bases from V and 0 bases from J, with 8 bases between. This CDR3 contains 14 residues. The germline gives CDR1 MNHNS, CDR2 SASEGT. CDR3 sequence reads: CASSELYNSYEQYF. The CDR3 coding sequence is TGTGCCAGCAGTGAACTTTACAACTCCTACGAGCAGTACTTC.

This clonotype occurred a few times. Just one base apart from a much larger clone, this may be a read error. The J gene is TRBJ1-2, the V gene TRBV11-2, with D hard to call. Looked up from germline, CDR1 is SGHAT and CDR2 is FQNNGV. The CDR3 spans 14 residues. Between the trimmed V and J ends, which lost 10 bases and 3 bases, there was a span of 18 bases. CDR3 sequence reads: CAIKRFGGDYGYTF. CDR3 in DNA: TGTGCCATCAAACGGTTCGGCGGAGACTATGGCTACACCTTC.

This clonotype appeared many times. The CDR3 DNA follows: TGTGCCAGCAGACAGACCGGATTGGGAGAGACCCAGTACTTC. Translating it yields CASRQTGLGETQYF. This chain connects TRBV14 to TRBJ2-5; no clear D gene. With 6 bases removed from V and 4 bases from J, the gap between germline ends came to 15 bases. CDR3 length: 14 amino acids. Germline V gives CDR1 SGHDN, CDR2 FVKESK.

This clonotype was counted many times. This chain uses TRBV19 with TRBJ1-2; D call uncertain. This CDR3 has 15 amino acids. V lost 3 bases and J lost 6, with 17 bases in between. Germline lookup yields CDR1 LNHDA and CDR2 SQIVND (reference sequence). The CDR3 is CASSITAGGVDGYTF. In DNA form, the CDR3 reads TGTGCCAGTAGTATTACGGCCGGAGGCGTCGATGGCTACACCTTC.

This clonotype appeared a few times. The chain uses TRBV18 and TRBJ1-6, with no clear D. The CDR3 totals 13 residues. Trimming pared 0 bases from V and 3 bases from J, leaving 0 bases between. Germline V gene sequence: CDR1 KGHSH, CDR2 LQKENI. The CDR3 sequence is CASSPPYNSPLHF. The CDR3 DNA reads TGTGCCAGCTCACCACCCTATAATTCACCCCTCCACTTT.

This clonotype was observed a few times. The gene calls are TRBV27 and TRBJ2-7; D is possibly TRBD1 or TRBD2 (5 bases each). Germline V gene sequence: CDR1 MNHEY, CDR2 SMNVEV (reference sequence). Trimming took 6 bases from V and 0 from J, leaving 15 bases between them. The CDR3 has 15 amino acids. The CDR3 spells CASRSRDGGSYEQYF. The DNA of the CDR3 is TGTGCCAGCAGAAGCCGGGACGGCGGCTCCTACGAGCAGTACTTC.

This clonotype was seen repeatedly, ten times or more. The V and J genes are TRBV24-1 and TRBJ2-2; D ambiguous. The CDR3 has 14 amino acids. Germline assignment: CDR1 KGHDR and CDR2 SFDVKD. Trimming took 5 bases from V and 4 from J, leaving 10 bases between them. The CDR3 loop is CATSGFSGTGELFF. CDR3 DNA: TGTGCCACCAGTGGGTTTTCGGGCACCGGGGAGCTGTTTTTT.

This clonotype was recorded at least ten times. The rearrangement links TRBV20-1 to TRBJ2-7, with D possibly being TRBD1 (6 bases). The CDR3 totals 14 residues. Germline values: CDR1 DFQATT, CDR2 SNEGSKA (reference sequence). Trimming pared 1 base from V and 5 bases from J, leaving 15 bases between. The DNA for the CDR3 is TGCAGTGCTAGAGTTTGGGGCGCAGGGGACGAGCAGTACTTC. The encoded protein is CSARVWGAGDEQYF.

This clonotype has ten or more counts. Being one base from a much bigger clone, this may be a read error. The V and J genes are TRBV12-3 or TRBV12-4 and TRBJ1-5; a possible D gene is TRBD1 (5 bases). This CDR3 has 16 amino acids. CDR3 in amino acids: CASSLSRGTGNPPQHF. For the CDR3, the DNA is TGTGCCAGCAGTTTAAGTAGAGGGACCGGCAATCCGCCCCAGCATTTT.

The genes are TRBV12-3 or TRBV12-4 and TRBJ1-2, with a tentative D call TRBD1 (6 bases). The CDR3 spans 13 residues. Trimming stripped 6 bases from V and 7 bases from J, with 15 bases between. CDR3 amino acids: CASRLGGSRGYTF. Written as DNA, the CDR3 is TGTGCCAGCAGACTGGGGGGCAGTCGTGGCTACACCTTC.

Ten or more counts support this clonotype. CDR3 in amino acids: CSVVLSGANVLTF. The CDR3 DNA reads as TGCAGCGTTGTCCTCTCTGGGGCCAACGTCCTGACTTTC. J is TRBJ2-6 and V is TRBV29-1, with no clear D. Trimming removed 4 bases at V and 0 bases at J, with 4 bases between. The CDR3 has 13 residues. The germline CDR1 and CDR2 sequences are SQVTM and ANQGSEA.

This clonotype was seen ten or more times. V gene TRBV12-3 or TRBV12-4 combines with J gene TRBJ2-2; TRBD2 might be the D (6 bases). Trimming pared 7 bases from V and 8 bases from J, leaving 20 bases between. The CDR3 has 15 residues. The CDR3 DNA reads TGTGCCAGCAAACCCGGGAGCTTCCCCCGTGGGGAGCTGTTTTTT. Translating it yields CASKPGSFPRGELFF.

This clonotype has at least ten counts. The chain links TRBV2 to TRBJ2-7; 8 positions match TRBD2. Germline CDR1 and CDR2: SNHLY and FYNNEI. The junction had 5 bases not matched to a gene; V was cut back by 9 bases and J by 1 base. This CDR3 has 13 amino acids. CDR3 sequence reads: CASRPSGSYEQYF. For the CDR3, the DNA is TGTGCCAGTCGGCCTAGCGGGTCCTACGAGCAGTACTTC.

This clonotype has ten or more counts. The chain employs TRBV7-2 and TRBJ1-6; 7 bases are a match to TRBD1. CDR1 SGHTA and CDR2 FQGNSA come from the germline V gene. The CDR3 is made up of 14 amino acids. The ends lost 6 bases at V and 9 bases at J; junction bases unmatched: 8. The CDR3 protein is CASRAGTVGSPLHF. The CDR3, as DNA: TGTGCCAGCAGAGCCGGGACAGTGGGTTCACCCCTCCACTTT.

This clonotype was picked up many times. V is TRBV12-3 or TRBV12-4 and J is TRBJ2-7; a possible D gene is TRBD1 (5 bases). The CDR3 spans 15 residues. Trimming removed 2 bases at V and 2 bases at J, with 13 bases between. CDR3: CASSLLRGYTYEQYF. The CDR3, as DNA: TGTGCCAGCAGTTTATTAAGGGGTTATACCTACGAGCAGTACTTC.

This clonotype was detected ten times or more. The chain is built from TRBV20-1 and TRBJ1-5; TRBD1 aligns across 9 bases. Per germline, CDR1 DFQATT and CDR2 SNEGSKA (reference sequence). The CDR3 sequence is 14 residues long. Germline trimming cut 0 bases from V and 7 bases from J; bases unmatched to any gene: 4. CDR3 nucleotide sequence: TGCAGTGCTAGAGACCACAGGGGGCCGCAGCCCCAGCATTTT. Residues: CSARDHRGPQPQHF.

This clonotype was seen at least ten times. The chain couples TRBV6-1 to TRBJ2-2; 8 bases agree with TRBD1. J lost 5 bases, V lost 4 bases, and 3 bases had no gene match. Germline V gene data show CDR1 as MNHNS and CDR2 as SASEGT. The CDR3 has 14 amino acids. The CDR3 here is CASSGTGRTGELFF. CDR3 coding DNA: TGTGCCAGCAGTGGGACAGGGAGAACCGGGGAGCTGTTTTTT.

The table lists this clonotype with many counts. The genes are TRBV20-1 and TRBJ2-7, with 14 nucleotides matching TRBD2. There are 20 residues in the CDR3. Trimming at V came to 1 base and at J to 5 bases, leaving 19 bases not matched to a gene. Germline V gene lookup returns CDR1 DFQATT and CDR2 SNEGSKA (reference sequence). CDR3 in DNA: TGCAGTGCTAGAGTGCCGGGACTAGCGGGAGTCGGGGCGCTTTGGAACGAGCAGTACTTC. It encodes CSARVPGLAGVGALWNEQYF.

This clonotype showed up many times. The gene calls are TRBV5-1 and TRBJ2-7, with D tentatively TRBD1 or TRBD2 (5 bases each). Trimming shortened V by 5 bases and J by 5 bases, and 17 bases separated the two germline ends. Germline CDR1 SGHRS, CDR2 YFSETQ. This CDR3 region has 14 residues. CDR3 sequence (DNA): TGCGCCAGCAGGGCTGGGGGTACAGCCGACGAGCAGTACTTC. Residues: CASRAGGTADEQYF.

This clonotype was seen at least ten times. The gene calls are TRBV12-3 or TRBV12-4 and TRBJ1-1; D not certain. The CDR3 is made up of 14 amino acids. V was shortened by 8 bases and J by 4 bases, with 17 bases between the two germline ends. This CDR3 is CASLRAGGSTEAFF. DNA for the CDR3: TGTGCCAGCCTTAGGGCGGGAGGGAGCACTGAAGCTTTCTTT.

This rearrangement joins TRBV6-1 to TRBJ1-3, with D unclear. The germline CDR1 and CDR2 sequences are MNHNS and SASEGT. CDR3 length: 14 amino acids. V gave up 4 bases and J gave up 4 bases, with 11 bases separating them. The CDR3 loop is CASSASTGGNTIYF. DNA for the CDR3: TGTGCCAGCAGTGCGAGTACGGGGGGAAACACCATATATTTT.

V is TRBV20-1 and J is TRBJ2-4, with D uncertain. This CDR3 has 14 amino acids. In germline, CDR1 is DFQATT, CDR2 SNEGSKA (reference sequence). V lost 6 bases, J lost 1 base, and 13 bases lay in between. Here the CDR3 reads CSASDTGAKNIQYF. Written as DNA, the CDR3 is TGCAGTGCCAGCGATACTGGGGCCAAAAACATTCAGTACTTC.